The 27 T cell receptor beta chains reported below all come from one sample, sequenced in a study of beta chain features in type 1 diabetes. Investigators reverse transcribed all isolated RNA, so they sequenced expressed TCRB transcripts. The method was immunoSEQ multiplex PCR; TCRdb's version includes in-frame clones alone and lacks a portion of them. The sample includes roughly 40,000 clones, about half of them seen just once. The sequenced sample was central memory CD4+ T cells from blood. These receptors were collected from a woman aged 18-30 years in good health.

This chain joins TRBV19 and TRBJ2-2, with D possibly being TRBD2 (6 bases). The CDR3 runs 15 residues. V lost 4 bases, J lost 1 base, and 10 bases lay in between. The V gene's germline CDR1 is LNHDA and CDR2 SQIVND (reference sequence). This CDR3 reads CASSSGILNTGELFF. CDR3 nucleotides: TGTGCCAGTAGTAGCGGGATTCTGAACACCGGGGAGCTGTTTTTT.

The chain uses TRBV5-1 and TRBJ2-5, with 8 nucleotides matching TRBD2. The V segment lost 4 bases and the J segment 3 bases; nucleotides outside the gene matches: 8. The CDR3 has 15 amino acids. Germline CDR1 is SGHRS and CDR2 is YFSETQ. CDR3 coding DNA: TGCGCCAGCAGCCGCGCCGGGACTAGTGAAGAGACCCAGTACTTC. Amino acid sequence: CASSRAGTSEETQYF.

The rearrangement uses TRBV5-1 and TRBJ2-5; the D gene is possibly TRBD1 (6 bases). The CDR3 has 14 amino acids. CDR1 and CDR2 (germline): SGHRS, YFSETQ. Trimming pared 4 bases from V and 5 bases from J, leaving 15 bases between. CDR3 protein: CASSLRDNRETQYF. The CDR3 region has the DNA TGCGCCAGCAGCCTCCGGGACAATCGGGAGACCCAGTACTTC.

The chain's CDR3 is CAWSVGLAGETQYF. The CDR3 DNA reads as TGTGCCTGGAGTGTTGGGCTAGCCGGGGAGACCCAGTACTTC. V is TRBV30 and J is TRBJ2-5; tentatively, D is TRBD2 (5 bases). Germline V lookup: CDR1 GTSNPN, CDR2 SVGIG (reference sequence). Trimming took 0 bases from V and 5 from J, leaving 13 bases between them. The CDR3 has 14 amino acids.

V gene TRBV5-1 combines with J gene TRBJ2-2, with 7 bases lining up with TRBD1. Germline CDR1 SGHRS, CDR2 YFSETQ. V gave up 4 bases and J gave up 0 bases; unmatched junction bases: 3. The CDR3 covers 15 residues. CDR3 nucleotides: TGCGCCAGCAGCGAGGGACAGCCGAACACCGGGGAGCTGTTTTTT. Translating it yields CASSEGQPNTGELFF. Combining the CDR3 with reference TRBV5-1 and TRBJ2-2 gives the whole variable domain KAGVTQTPRYLIKTRGQQVTLSCSPISGHRSVSWYQQTPGQGLQFLFEYFSETQRNKGNFPGRFSGRQFSNSRSEMNVSTLELGDSALYLCASSEGQPNTGELFFGEGSRLTVL.

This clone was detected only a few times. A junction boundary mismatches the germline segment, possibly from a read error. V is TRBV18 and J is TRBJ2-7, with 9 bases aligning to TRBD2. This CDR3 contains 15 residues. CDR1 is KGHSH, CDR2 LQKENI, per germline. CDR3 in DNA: TGTGCCAGCTCAACTAACAGTGACCCGGGACTAGCAGTTTTTTTC. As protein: CASSTNSDPGLAVFF.

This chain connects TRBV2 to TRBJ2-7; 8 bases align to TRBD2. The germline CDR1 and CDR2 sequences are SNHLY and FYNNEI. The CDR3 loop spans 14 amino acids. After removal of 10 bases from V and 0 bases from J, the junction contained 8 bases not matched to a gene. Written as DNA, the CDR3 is TGTGCCATACGACTAGCGCCTAACTCCTACGAGCAGTACTTC. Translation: CAIRLAPNSYEQYF.

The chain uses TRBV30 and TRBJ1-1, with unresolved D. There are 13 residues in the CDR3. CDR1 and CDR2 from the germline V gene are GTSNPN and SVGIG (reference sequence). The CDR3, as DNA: TGTGCGTCAACAAGCGAGTCGAACACTGAAGCTTTCTTT. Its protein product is CASTSESNTEAFF. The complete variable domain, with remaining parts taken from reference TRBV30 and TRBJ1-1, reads SQTIHQWPATLVQPVGSPLSLECTVEGTSNPNLYWYRQAAGRGLQLLFYSVGIGQISSEVPQNLSASRPQDRQFILSSKKLLLSDSGFYLCASTSESNTEAFFGQGTRLTVV.

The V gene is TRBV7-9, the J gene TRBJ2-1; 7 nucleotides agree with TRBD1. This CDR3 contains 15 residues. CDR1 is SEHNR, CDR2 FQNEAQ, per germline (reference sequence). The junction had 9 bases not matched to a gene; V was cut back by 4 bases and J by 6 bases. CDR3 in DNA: TGTGCCAGCAGCTCCCCGGGACAGATTACCAATGAGCAGTTCTTC. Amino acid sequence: CASSSPGQITNEQFF.

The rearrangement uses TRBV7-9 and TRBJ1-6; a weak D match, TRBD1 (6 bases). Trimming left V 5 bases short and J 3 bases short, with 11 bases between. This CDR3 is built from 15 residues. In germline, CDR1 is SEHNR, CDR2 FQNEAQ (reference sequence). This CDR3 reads CASSTRTDYNSPLHF. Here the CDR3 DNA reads TGTGCCAGCAGCACCCGGACAGACTATAATTCACCCCTCCACTTT.

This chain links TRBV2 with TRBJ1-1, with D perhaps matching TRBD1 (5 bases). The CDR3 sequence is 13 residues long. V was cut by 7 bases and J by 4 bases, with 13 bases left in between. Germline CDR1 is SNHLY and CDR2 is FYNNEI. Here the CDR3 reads CASIGVLGTEAFF. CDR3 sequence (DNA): TGTGCCAGCATAGGGGTTTTGGGCACTGAAGCTTTCTTT.

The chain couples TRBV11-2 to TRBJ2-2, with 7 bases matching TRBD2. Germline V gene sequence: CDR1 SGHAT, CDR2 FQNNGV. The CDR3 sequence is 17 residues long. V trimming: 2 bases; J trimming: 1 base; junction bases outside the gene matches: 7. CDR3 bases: TGTGCCAGCAGCTTAAGTTCTAGCGGACTGAACACCGGGGAGCTGTTTTTT. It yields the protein CASSLSSSGLNTGELFF.

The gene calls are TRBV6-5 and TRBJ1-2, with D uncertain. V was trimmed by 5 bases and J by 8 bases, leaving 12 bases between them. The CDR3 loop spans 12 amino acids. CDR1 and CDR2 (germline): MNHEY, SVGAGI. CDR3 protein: CASSPLSEGYTF. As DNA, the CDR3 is TGTGCCAGCAGTCCCCTATCCGAGGGCTACACCTTC.

The CDR3 DNA reads TGTGCCAGCAGCCTCTTAGCTAGCGGGGGGGCCGCGAATGAGCAGTTCTTC. As protein: CASSLLASGGAANEQFF. The rearrangement links TRBV5-6 to TRBJ2-1, with 12 nucleotides matching TRBD2. The germline CDR1 and CDR2 sequences are SGHDT and YYEEEE. V shed 4 bases, J shed 7 bases, and the junction held 12 bases outside the gene matches. CDR3 length: 17 residues.

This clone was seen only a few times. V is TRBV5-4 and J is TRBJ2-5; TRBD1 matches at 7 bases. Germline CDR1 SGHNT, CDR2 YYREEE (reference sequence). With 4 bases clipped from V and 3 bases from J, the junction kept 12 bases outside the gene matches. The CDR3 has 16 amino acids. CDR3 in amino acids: CASSLVLRQGEETQYF. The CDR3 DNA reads TGTGCCAGCAGCCTAGTTTTGCGACAGGGCGAAGAGACCCAGTACTTC.

The CDR3, as DNA: TGCGCCAGCAGCCCGGATCGGAGTCGGGTGGCCTACAATGAGCAGTTCTTC. Encoded protein: CASSPDRSRVAYNEQFF. This chain links TRBV5-1 with TRBJ2-1; D gene ambiguous. The CDR3 runs to 17 residues. Germline assignment: CDR1 SGHRS and CDR2 YFSETQ. V gave up 4 bases and J gave up 2 bases, with 19 bases separating them.

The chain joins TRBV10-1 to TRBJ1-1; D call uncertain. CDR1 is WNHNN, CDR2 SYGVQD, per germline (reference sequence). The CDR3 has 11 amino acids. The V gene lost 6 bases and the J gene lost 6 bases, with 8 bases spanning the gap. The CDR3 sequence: CASSPRAEAFF. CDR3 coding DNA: TGCGCCAGCAGCCCGAGAGCTGAAGCTTTCTTT.

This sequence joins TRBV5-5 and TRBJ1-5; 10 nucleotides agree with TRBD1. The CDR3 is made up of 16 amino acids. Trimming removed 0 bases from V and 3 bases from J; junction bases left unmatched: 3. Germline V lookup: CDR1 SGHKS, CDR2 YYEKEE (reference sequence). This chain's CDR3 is CASSLAGTGANQPQHF. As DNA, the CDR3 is TGTGCCAGCAGCTTGGCAGGGACAGGGGCCAATCAGCCCCAGCATTTT. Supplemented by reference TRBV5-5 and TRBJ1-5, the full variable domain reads DAGVTQSPTHLIKTRGQQVTLRCSPISGHKSVSWYQQVLGQGPQFIFQYYEKEERGRGNFPDRFSARQFPNYSSELNVNALLLGDSALYLCASSLAGTGANQPQHFGDGTRLSIL.

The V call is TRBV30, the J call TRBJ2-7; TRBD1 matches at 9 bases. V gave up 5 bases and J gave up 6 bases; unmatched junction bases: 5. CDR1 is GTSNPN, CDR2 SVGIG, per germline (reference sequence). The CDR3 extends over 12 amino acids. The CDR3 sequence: CAWSGTGREQYF. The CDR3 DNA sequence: TGTGCCTGGTCCGGGACAGGGCGCGAGCAGTACTTC. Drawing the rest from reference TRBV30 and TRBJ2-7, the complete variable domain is SQTIHQWPATLVQPVGSPLSLECTVEGTSNPNLYWYRQAAGRGLQLLFYSVGIGQISSEVPQNLSASRPQDRQFILSSKKLLLSDSGFYLCAWSGTGREQYFGPGTRLTVT.

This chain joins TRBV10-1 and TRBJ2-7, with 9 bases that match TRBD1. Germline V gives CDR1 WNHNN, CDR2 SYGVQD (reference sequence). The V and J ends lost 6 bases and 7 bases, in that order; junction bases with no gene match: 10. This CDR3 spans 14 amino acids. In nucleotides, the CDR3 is TGCGCCAGCAGCGGACAGGGGCTCCTCGGGGAGCAGTACTTC. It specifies CASSGQGLLGEQYF.

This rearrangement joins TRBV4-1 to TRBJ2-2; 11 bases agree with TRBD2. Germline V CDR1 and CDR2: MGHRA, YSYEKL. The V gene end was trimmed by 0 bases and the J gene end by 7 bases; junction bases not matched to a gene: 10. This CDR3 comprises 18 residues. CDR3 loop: CASSQEVLAGEVHGELFF. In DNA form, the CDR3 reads TGCGCCAGCAGCCAAGAAGTACTAGCGGGAGAAGTTCACGGGGAGCTGTTTTTT.

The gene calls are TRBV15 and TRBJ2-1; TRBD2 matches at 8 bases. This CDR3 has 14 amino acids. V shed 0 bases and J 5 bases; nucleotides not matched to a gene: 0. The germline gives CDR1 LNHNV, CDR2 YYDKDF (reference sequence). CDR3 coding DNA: TGTGCCACCAGCAGAGAACTAGCGGACAATGAGCAGTTCTTC. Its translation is CATSRELADNEQFF.

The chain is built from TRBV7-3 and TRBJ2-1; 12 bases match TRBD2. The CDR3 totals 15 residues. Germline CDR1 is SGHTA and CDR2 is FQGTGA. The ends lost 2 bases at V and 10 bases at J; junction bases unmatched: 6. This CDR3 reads CASSLGTSGFKEQFF. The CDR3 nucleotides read TGTGCCAGCAGCTTAGGGACTAGCGGGTTCAAGGAGCAGTTCTTC.

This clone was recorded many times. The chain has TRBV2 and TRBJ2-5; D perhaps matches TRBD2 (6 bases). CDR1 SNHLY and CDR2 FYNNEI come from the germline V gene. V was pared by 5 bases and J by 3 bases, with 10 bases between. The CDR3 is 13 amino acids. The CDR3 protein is CASSRETEETQYF. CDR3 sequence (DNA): TGTGCCAGCAGTCGGGAGACTGAAGAGACCCAGTACTTC.

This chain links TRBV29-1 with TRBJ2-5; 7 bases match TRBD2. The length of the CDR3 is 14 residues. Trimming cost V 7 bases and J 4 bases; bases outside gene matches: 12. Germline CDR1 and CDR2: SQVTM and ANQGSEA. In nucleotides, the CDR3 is TGCAGCGCGGGAGGTAGTGGGGGAATAGAGACCCAGTACTTC. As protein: CSAGGSGGIETQYF.

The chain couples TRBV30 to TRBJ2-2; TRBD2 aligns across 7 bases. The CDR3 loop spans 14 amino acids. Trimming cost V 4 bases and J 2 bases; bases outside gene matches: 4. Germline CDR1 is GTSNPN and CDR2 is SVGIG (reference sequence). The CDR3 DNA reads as TGTGCCTGGATGAAGCGGGAAAACACCGGGGAGCTGTTTTTT. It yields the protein CAWMKRENTGELFF.

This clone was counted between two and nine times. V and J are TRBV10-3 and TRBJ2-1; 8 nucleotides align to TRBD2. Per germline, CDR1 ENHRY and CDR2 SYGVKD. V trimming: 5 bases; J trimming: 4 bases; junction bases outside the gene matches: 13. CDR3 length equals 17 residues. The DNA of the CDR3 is TGTGCCATCAGTAGAGTCCTAGCAGCGGGGGAGTACAATGAGCAGTTCTTC. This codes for CAISRVLAAGEYNEQFF.